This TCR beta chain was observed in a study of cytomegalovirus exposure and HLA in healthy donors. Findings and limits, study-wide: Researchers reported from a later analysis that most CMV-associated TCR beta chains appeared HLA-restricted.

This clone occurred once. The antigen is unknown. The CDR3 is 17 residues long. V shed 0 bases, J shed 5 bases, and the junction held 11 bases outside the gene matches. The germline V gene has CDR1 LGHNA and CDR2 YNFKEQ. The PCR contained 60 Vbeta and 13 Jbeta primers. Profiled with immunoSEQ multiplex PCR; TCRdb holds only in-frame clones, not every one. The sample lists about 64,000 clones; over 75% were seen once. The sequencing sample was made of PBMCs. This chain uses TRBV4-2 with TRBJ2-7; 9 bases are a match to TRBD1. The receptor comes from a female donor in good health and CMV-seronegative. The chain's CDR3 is CASSQELGQGLLNEQYF. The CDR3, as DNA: TGTGCCAGCAGCCAAGAGCTGGGACAGGGTCTATTAAACGAGCAGTACTTC.